The 9 T cell receptor beta chains reported below all come from one sample, sequenced in a study of neurological immune-mediated disorders (dated by TCRdb to the late 2010s). The library was generated by 5' RACE. TCRdb lists the instrument as Illumina HiSeq 2500. Through fastp at Q25 and MiXCR, TCRdb rebuilt clones from the public reads, retaining in-frame beta chains. Every distinct CDR3 protein forms one entry, paired with its most common genes and DNA. The sample has 70,000 to 90,000 distinct CDR3 sequences on record, over 4.5% of them singletons. The ten biggest clones cover 6.5% to 9.5% of the sample. This specimen's time point label, per the study, means: longitudinal time-point 2. Sequencing was performed on PBMCs. The receptor set was obtained from a woman aged 55-70 years with multiple sclerosis.

This clonotype occurred many times. This chain connects TRBV7-9 to TRBJ1-2; 9 bases are shared with TRBD1. V lost 6 bases, J lost 1 base, and 18 bases stayed unmatched. CDR1 and CDR2 from the germline V gene are SEHNR and FQNEAQ (reference sequence). CDR3 length: 19 residues. The CDR3 nucleotides read TGTGCCAGCAGGCCCAAAACGTCCCGGGACAGGGAGTTTAACTATGGCTACACCTTC. It specifies CASRPKTSRDREFNYGYTF.

This clonotype was recorded at least ten times. V is TRBV5-1 and J is TRBJ2-1, with TRBD1 identical over 9 bases. V lost 2 bases to trimming and J lost 9 bases; unmatched junction nucleotides: 9. Germline V gene lookup returns CDR1 SGHRS and CDR2 YFSETQ. This CDR3 has 15 amino acids. CDR3 DNA sequence: TGCGCCAGCAGCTTTAGGACAGGGGCGCCCGGTGAGCAGTTCTTC. It encodes CASSFRTGAPGEQFF.

At least ten counts were recorded for this clonotype. This rearrangement joins TRBV29-1 to TRBJ1-1; 7 bases are a match to TRBD1. The CDR3 sequence is 12 residues long. The germline gives CDR1 SQVTM, CDR2 ANQGSEA. V lost 5 bases to trimming and J lost 1 base; unmatched junction nucleotides: 1. This CDR3 is CSVNRGNTEAFF. Written as DNA, the CDR3 is TGCAGCGTTAACAGGGGGAACACTGAAGCTTTCTTT.

This clonotype was seen a few times. CDR3 in DNA: TGTGCCAGCGCCCCGCGGGGGGGTTCTGAAGAGCAGTACTTC. Protein: CASAPRGGSEEQYF. The rearrangement links TRBV9 to TRBJ2-7, with TRBD2 identical over 9 bases. CDR3 length: 14 amino acids. Losses at the gene ends were 7 bases for V and 7 bases for J; bases not matched to a gene: 12. Germline values: CDR1 SGDLS, CDR2 YYNGEE.

This clonotype was picked up many times. The gene calls are TRBV20-1 and TRBJ1-6, with a possible D match to TRBD1 (6 bases). The CDR3 loop spans 16 amino acids. Per germline, CDR1 DFQATT and CDR2 SNEGSKA (reference sequence). The V end lost 0 bases, the J end lost 2 bases, and 11 bases lay between the germline ends. CDR3 in amino acids: CSARDQHRAYNSPLHF. In DNA, the CDR3 is TGCAGTGCTAGAGATCAACACAGGGCCTATAATTCACCCCTCCACTTT.

V usage is TRBV10-3 and J usage is TRBJ1-2; D is ambiguous. The CDR3 spans 15 residues. CDR1 is ENHRY and CDR2 is SYGVKD in the germline V gene. V dropped 0 bases and J dropped 0 bases, with 8 bases sitting between them. The CDR3 DNA reads as TGTGCCATCAGTGAGTCGGGAGCCGCTAACTATGGCTACACCTTC. Translated: CAISESGAANYGYTF.

Comment on this clonotype: A single base separates this from a much larger clone, so it may be a read error. The chain carries TRBV12-3 or TRBV12-4 and TRBJ2-7, with 7 bases identical to TRBD1. Trimming cost V 5 bases and J 5 bases; bases outside gene matches: 9. This CDR3 has 14 residues. The CDR3 DNA sequence: TGTGCCAGCAGTACCGGGACAGTGGGCCACGAGCAGTACTTC. Its translation is CASSTGTVGHEQYF.

There are many counts of this clonotype. The rearrangement joins TRBV3-1 to TRBJ1-2; TRBD1 might be the D (6 bases). The CDR3 totals 15 residues. The germline V gene encodes CDR1 LGHDT and CDR2 YNNKEL (reference sequence). Deletions cut 3 bases from V and 3 bases from J, with 14 bases between. CDR3 DNA: TGTGCCAGCAGCCAGGGGACACAAGGGTACTATGGCTACACCTTC. It specifies CASSQGTQGYYGYTF.

At least ten counts were recorded for this clonotype. V gene TRBV10-3 combines with J gene TRBJ1-3; D remains ambiguous. Looked up from germline, CDR1 is ENHRY and CDR2 is SYGVKD. Trimming took 6 bases from V and 0 from J, leaving 6 bases between them. The length of the CDR3 is 13 residues. This chain's CDR3 is CAIRPNSGNTIYF. The DNA of the CDR3 is TGTGCCATCAGACCGAACTCTGGAAACACCATATATTTT.